The 30 T cell receptor beta chains listed next were all sequenced from one sample in a study of graft-versus-host responses after intestinal transplantation. Data came from immunoSEQ multiplex PCR; TCRdb stores just in-frame clones and leaves some out. The table shows about 120,000 clones, with approximately 92% occurring only once. For these TCRs, the target antigens are not known. Sequences were derived from unstimulated CD4+ T cells sorted from spleen or lymph node cells, sampled before intestinal transplant. These receptors all come from a human donor who received an intestinal transplant.

The gene calls are TRBV28 and TRBJ1-4; D is possibly TRBD1 (6 bases). The CDR3 consists of 14 residues. The germline V and J ends were trimmed by 2 bases and 7 bases, with 11 bases remaining between them. Germline V gene data show CDR1 as MDHEN and CDR2 as SYDVKM. The CDR3: CASSLTGAFEKLFF. CDR3 DNA sequence: TGTGCCAGCAGTTTAACGGGGGCGTTTGAAAAACTGTTTTTT.

The J gene is TRBJ2-3, the V gene TRBV5-4; the D is unclear. CDR3 length: 15 residues. Between the trimmed V and J ends, which lost 7 bases and 0 bases, there was a span of 15 bases. CDR1 is SGHNT, CDR2 YYREEE, per germline (reference sequence). CDR3 region: CASGNQGTSTDTQYF. CDR3 DNA sequence: TGTGCCAGCGGCAACCAAGGCACTAGCACAGATACGCAGTATTTT.

The rearrangement links TRBV28 to TRBJ2-2; D remains ambiguous. The length of the CDR3 is 13 residues. Trimming left V 10 bases short and J 4 bases short, with 13 bases between. Germline V CDR1 and CDR2: MDHEN, SYDVKM. The CDR3 loop is CAIPDAFTGELFF. The CDR3 DNA is TGTGCCATCCCCGACGCGTTCACCGGGGAGCTGTTTTTT.

The chain is built from TRBV15 and TRBJ2-2, with 8 nucleotides matching TRBD1. This CDR3 comprises 17 residues. The J segment lost 2 bases and the V segment lost 3 bases, leaving 8 bases of the junction unmatched. The germline V gene has CDR1 LNHNV and CDR2 YYDKDF (reference sequence). The CDR3 DNA follows: TGTGCCACCAGCAGCCTACCAGGGACAGGCAACACCGGGGAGCTGTTTTTT. Its protein product is CATSSLPGTGNTGELFF.

V is TRBV19 and J is TRBJ2-1; 7 bases line up with TRBD2. V lost 4 bases, J lost 8 bases, and 2 bases stayed unmatched. CDR1 and CDR2 from the germline V gene are LNHDA and SQIVND (reference sequence). The CDR3 length is 12 residues. The CDR3 here is CASSTLADEQFF. CDR3 DNA: TGTGCCAGTAGTACCCTAGCGGATGAGCAGTTCTTC.

J is TRBJ2-7 and V is TRBV15; 11 bases align to TRBD2. Germline V gene sequence: CDR1 LNHNV, CDR2 YYDKDF (reference sequence). The CDR3 loop spans 16 amino acids. The V and J ends lost 3 bases and 6 bases, in that order; junction bases with no gene match: 10. The CDR3 loop reads CATSSRSRLAGTEQYF. In nucleotides, the CDR3 is TGTGCCACCAGCAGCCGATCCAGACTAGCGGGAACCGAGCAGTACTTC.

The rearrangement uses TRBV18 and TRBJ1-3, with D hard to call. V was trimmed by 3 bases and J by 0 bases, leaving 9 bases between them. CDR1 is KGHSH and CDR2 is LQKENI in the germline V gene. The length of the CDR3 is 15 residues. The CDR3 DNA follows: TGTGCCAGCTCACCTAAACTGAGCTCTGGAAACACCATATATTTT. Translated, it gives CASSPKLSSGNTIYF. Looking up the rest from reference TRBV18 and TRBJ1-3 gives the full variable domain: NAGVMQNPRHLVRRRGQEARLRCSPMKGHSHVYWYRQLPEEGLKFMVYLQKENIIDESGMPKERFSAEFPKEGPSILRIQQVVRGDSAAYFCASSPKLSSGNTIYFGEGSWLTVV.

In DNA form, the CDR3 reads TGTGCCAGCAGCTTATTTAGACGACTAGCGGTAGGAAAGGAGACCCAGTACTTC. The encoded protein is CASSLFRRLAVGKETQYF. The chain joins TRBV11-3 to TRBJ2-5, with 9 bases fitting TRBD2. The CDR3 loop spans 18 amino acids. V was clipped by 2 bases and J by 5 bases; unmatched bases: 15. The germline V gene has CDR1 SGHNT and CDR2 YENEEA.

CDR3 sequence (DNA): TGTGCCAGCAGAGCAGGGGCCATGAACACTGAAGCTTTCTTT. Amino acid sequence: CASRAGAMNTEAFF. V gene TRBV9 combines with J gene TRBJ1-1; TRBD1 is a possible D gene (6 bases). Trimming took 5 bases from V and 0 from J, leaving 11 bases between them. The V gene's germline CDR1 is SGDLS and CDR2 YYNGEE. The CDR3 runs 14 residues.

This rearrangement joins TRBV20-1 to TRBJ2-5; D unclear. The V and J ends lost 7 bases and 4 bases respectively, with 7 bases between them. Germline CDR1 DFQATT, CDR2 SNEGSKA (reference sequence). CDR3 length: 10 residues. The CDR3 nucleotides are TGCAGTGTCCCGCTAGAGACCCAGTACTTC. It translates to CSVPLETQYF.

The gene calls are TRBV30 and TRBJ2-2; the D gene is possibly TRBD2 (5 bases). Germline V gene sequence: CDR1 GTSNPN, CDR2 SVGIG (reference sequence). This CDR3 is built from 13 residues. With 2 bases removed from V and 4 bases from J, the gap between germline ends came to 8 bases. CDR3 DNA sequence: TGTGCCTGGAGTAGGAGGAGCACCGGGGAGCTGTTTTTT. Protein product: CAWSRRSTGELFF.

CDR3 coding DNA: TGTGCCATCGGGCAAGAAAAACTGTTTTTT. This encodes CAIGQEKLFF. This chain uses TRBV10-3 with TRBJ1-4; D uncertain. Germline V lookup: CDR1 ENHRY, CDR2 SYGVKD. V gave up 8 bases and J gave up 8 bases, with 6 bases separating them. CDR3 length equals 10 residues.

V is TRBV10-3 and J is TRBJ2-7; the D gene is possibly TRBD2 (5 bases). This CDR3 has 12 residues. V was clipped by 6 bases and J by 1 base, with 7 bases between them. Per the germline V gene, CDR1 is ENHRY and CDR2 is SYGVKD. The CDR3 sequence is CAISGLSYEQYF. CDR3 nucleotide sequence: TGTGCCATCAGCGGACTGTCCTACGAGCAGTACTTC.

The chain combines TRBV19 with TRBJ1-1; TRBD1 is a possible D gene (6 bases). This CDR3 is built from 17 residues. Germline assignment: CDR1 LNHDA and CDR2 SQIVND (reference sequence). Trimming cost V 5 bases and J 1 base, with 20 bases left between them. The CDR3 reads CASSGLGQEGGNTEAFF. The CDR3 coding sequence is TGTGCCAGTAGTGGCCTAGGGCAGGAGGGGGGGAACACTGAAGCTTTCTTT.

The chain employs TRBV9 and TRBJ2-7, with TRBD2 as a possible D gene (5 bases). The germline V gene has CDR1 SGDLS and CDR2 YYNGEE. CDR3 length: 16 amino acids. V lost 0 bases and J 1 base, leaving 14 bases between the germline ends. CDR3 amino acids: CASSVGGSDPSYEQYF. Here the CDR3 DNA reads TGTGCCAGCAGCGTAGGAGGGAGTGATCCTTCCTACGAGCAGTACTTC.

This clone was seen only once. The chain recombines TRBV30 with TRBJ2-1; 9 bases line up with TRBD2. Trimming took 5 bases from V and 3 from J; bases not matched to a gene: 11. This CDR3 is 16 amino acids long. In germline, CDR1 is GTSNPN, CDR2 SVGIG (reference sequence). The CDR3 sequence: CAWARIAGVFYNEQFF. CDR3 in DNA: TGTGCCTGGGCCAGGATAGCGGGAGTCTTCTACAATGAGCAGTTCTTC.

The chain combines TRBV18 with TRBJ2-2; no definite D call. Between the trimmed V and J ends, which lost 3 bases and 4 bases, there was a span of 9 bases. From germline, CDR1 is KGHSH and CDR2 LQKENI. The CDR3 spans 14 residues. CDR3 region: CASSPGYITGELFF. The CDR3 DNA is TGTGCCAGCTCACCTGGATATATCACCGGGGAGCTGTTTTTT.

The gene calls are TRBV30 and TRBJ2-5, with TRBD2 matching 7 bases. The CDR3 length is 15 residues. Germline CDR1 reads GTSNPN; CDR2 reads SVGIG (reference sequence). V dropped 0 bases and J dropped 4; count of bases not matched to a gene: 8. CDR3 in amino acids: CAWSVPGLGIETQYF. CDR3 DNA sequence: TGTGCCTGGAGTGTCCCCGGACTAGGAATAGAGACCCAGTACTTC.

This clone was observed once. The chain has TRBV5-1 and TRBJ2-3; 7 bases fit TRBD2. This CDR3 is 13 amino acids long. Germline values: CDR1 SGHRS, CDR2 YFSETQ. V shed 2 bases and J 5 bases; nucleotides not matched to a gene: 2. The CDR3 reads CASSFSGEDTQYF. CDR3 DNA sequence: TGCGCCAGCAGCTTCAGCGGGGAAGATACGCAGTATTTT.

V gene TRBV4-1 combines with J gene TRBJ2-3; D might be TRBD2 (6 bases). The germline V and J ends were trimmed by 4 bases and 0 bases, with 11 bases remaining between them. The CDR3 contains 15 residues. The germline gives CDR1 MGHRA, CDR2 YSYEKL. CDR3 DNA: TGCGCCAGCAGCCCCCTGGGGACTAGCACAGATACGCAGTATTTT. This encodes CASSPLGTSTDTQYF.

This clone was counted a few times. The chain is built from TRBV10-3 and TRBJ2-7; D is unresolved. CDR3 length: 9 amino acids. Germline lookup yields CDR1 ENHRY and CDR2 SYGVKD. V gave up 10 bases and J gave up 5 bases, with 6 bases separating them. The CDR3 DNA sequence: TGTGCCACCGACAACGAGCAGTACTTC. This sequence encodes CATDNEQYF.

The chain employs TRBV4-2 and TRBJ2-1; 16 bases fit TRBD2. CDR3 length: 18 amino acids. The germline gives CDR1 LGHNA, CDR2 YNFKEQ. V shed 4 bases and J 2 bases; nucleotides not matched to a gene: 5. This CDR3 reads CASSRTGTSGRAYNEQFF. The CDR3 DNA reads as TGTGCCAGCAGCCGTACCGGGACTAGCGGGAGGGCCTACAATGAGCAGTTCTTC.

V gene TRBV18 combines with J gene TRBJ1-1; TRBD1 is a possible D gene (6 bases). Germline assignment: CDR1 KGHSH and CDR2 LQKENI. The CDR3 is 13 residues long. V lost 6 bases and J lost 5, with 13 bases in between. CDR3 sequence (DNA): TGTGCCAGCTCCCCCCAGGGGCAAACTGAAGCTTTCTTT. It translates to CASSPQGQTEAFF.

V usage is TRBV5-1 and J usage is TRBJ1-4, with TRBD1 identical over 7 bases. This CDR3 has 17 residues. Germline V gene lookup returns CDR1 SGHRS and CDR2 YFSETQ. Trimming at V came to 0 bases and at J to 5 bases, leaving 10 bases not matched to a gene. CDR3 in amino acids: CASSLGTGDGVNEKLFF. The DNA for the CDR3 is TGCGCCAGCAGCTTGGGAACAGGGGACGGGGTAAATGAAAAACTGTTTTTT.

V and J are TRBV29-1 and TRBJ2-1; the match to TRBD1 covers 10 bases. CDR1 is SQVTM, CDR2 ANQGSEA, per germline. Trimming cost V 4 bases and J 7 bases; bases outside gene matches: 4. The CDR3 covers 13 residues. The CDR3 coding sequence is TGCAGCGTTGGACAGGGGGCGGTGAATGAGCAGTTCTTC. Its protein product is CSVGQGAVNEQFF.

The chain combines TRBV28 with TRBJ2-7; TRBD2 agrees at 11 bases. Germline CDR1 reads MDHEN; CDR2 reads SYDVKM. The V and J ends lost 5 bases and 6 bases, in that order; junction bases with no gene match: 12. The CDR3 covers 16 residues. In nucleotides, the CDR3 is TGTGCCAGCAGTGATACTAGCGGGAGAGGAGTGGTCGAGCAGTACTTC. Amino acids: CASSDTSGRGVVEQYF. The complete variable domain, with remaining parts taken from reference TRBV28 and TRBJ2-7, reads DVKVTQSSRYLVKRTGEKVFLECVQDMDHENMFWYRQDPGLGLRLIYFSYDVKMKEKGDIPEGYSVSREKKERFSLILESASTNQTSMYLCASSDTSGRGVVEQYFGPGTRLTVT.

This chain connects TRBV5-1 to TRBJ1-1; D may be TRBD1 (5 bases). Germline V gene data show CDR1 as SGHRS and CDR2 as YFSETQ. The CDR3 runs 11 residues. The V end was cut by 3 bases, the J end by 14 bases, with 14 bases between. The CDR3 DNA sequence: TGCGCCAGCAGCTCATGGACAAGTCAGTTCTTT. This encodes CASSSWTSQFF.

The chain combines TRBV5-1 with TRBJ2-3; D ambiguous. The CDR3 loop spans 15 amino acids. Germline V CDR1 and CDR2: SGHRS, YFSETQ. The V and J ends lost 0 bases and 2 bases respectively, with 10 bases between them. The CDR3 sequence: CASSLGLQATDTQYF. The CDR3 coding sequence is TGCGCCAGCAGCTTGGGGTTGCAGGCCACAGATACGCAGTATTTT.

The chain couples TRBV10-1 to TRBJ1-3; D is unclear. Trimming left V 3 bases short and J 0 bases short, with 9 bases between. Looked up from germline, CDR1 is WNHNN and CDR2 is SYGVQD (reference sequence). The CDR3 is 15 amino acids. The DNA for the CDR3 is TGCGCCAGCAGTGAAGGACGGCTCTCTGGAAACACCATATATTTT. It yields the protein CASSEGRLSGNTIYF.

This rearrangement joins TRBV29-1 to TRBJ2-3, with D tentatively TRBD1 or TRBD2 (7 bases each). The germline CDR1 and CDR2 sequences are SQVTM and ANQGSEA. There are 14 residues in the CDR3. Trimming pared 6 bases from V and 4 bases from J, leaving 17 bases between. CDR3 amino acids: CSVPLQGRADTQYF. The CDR3 nucleotides read TGCAGCGTACCCCTACAGGGGAGGGCAGATACGCAGTATTTT.